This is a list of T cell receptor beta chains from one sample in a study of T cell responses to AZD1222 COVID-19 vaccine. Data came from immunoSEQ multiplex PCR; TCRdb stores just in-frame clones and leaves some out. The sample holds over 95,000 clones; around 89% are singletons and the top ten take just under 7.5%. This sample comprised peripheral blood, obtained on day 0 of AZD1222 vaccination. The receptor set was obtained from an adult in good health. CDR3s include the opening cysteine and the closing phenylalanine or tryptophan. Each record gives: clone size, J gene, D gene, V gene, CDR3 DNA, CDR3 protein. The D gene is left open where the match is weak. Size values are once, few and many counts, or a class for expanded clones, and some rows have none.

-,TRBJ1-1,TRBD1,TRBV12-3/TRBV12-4,TGTGCCAGCAGGAAGACGGACAGGAAAGCTTTCTTT,CASRKTDRKAFF
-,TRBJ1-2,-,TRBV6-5,TGTGCCAGCAGCGCCCGCGAGGAGTATGGCTACACCTTC,CASSAREEYGYTF
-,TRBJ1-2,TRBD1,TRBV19,TGTGCCAGTAGTATAGTCGACAGGGCAACCTATGGCTACACCTTC,CASSIVDRATYGYTF
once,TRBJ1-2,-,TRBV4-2,TGTGCCAGCAGCCCCCGCACGGGGGCCTATGGCTACACCTTC,CASSPRTGAYGYTF
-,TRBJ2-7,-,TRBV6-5,TGTGCCAGCAGTTTCAAGAGCGAGAGCTCCTACGAGCAGTACTTC,CASSFKSESSYEQYF
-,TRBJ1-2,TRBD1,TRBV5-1,TGCGCCAGCAGCTGGACAGGTACAAGGGGGAATGGCTACACCTTC,CASSWTGTRGNGYTF
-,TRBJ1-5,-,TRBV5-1,TGCGCCAGCAGCTTGGAAGGTAGCAATCAGCCCCAGCATTTT,CASSLEGSNQPQHF
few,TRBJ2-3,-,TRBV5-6,TGTGCCAGCAGCTTGGTTGCAGATACGCAGTATTTT,CASSLVADTQYF
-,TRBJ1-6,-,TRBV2,TGTGCCAGCAGTGGGCTTAATTCACCCCTCCACTTT,CASSGLNSPLHF
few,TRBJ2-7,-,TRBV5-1,TGCGCCAGCAGCTTGGACGGGTGGTACGAGCAGTACTTC,CASSLDGWYEQYF
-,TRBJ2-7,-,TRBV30,TGTGCCTGGAGTAGGACGTCCGGGGGCGAGCAGTACTTC,CAWSRTSGGEQYF
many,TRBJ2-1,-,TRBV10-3,TGTGCCATCAAGGGTAGCGGGGACAGCTCCTACAATGAGCAGTTCTTC,CAIKGSGDSSYNEQFF
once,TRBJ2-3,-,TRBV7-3,TGTGCCAGCAGCTTGCAGAGCACAGATACGCAGTATTTT,CASSLQSTDTQYF
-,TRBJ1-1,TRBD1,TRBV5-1,TGCGCCAGCAGCAGTACAGGGGGCGGCACTGAAGCTTTCTTT,CASSSTGGGTEAFF
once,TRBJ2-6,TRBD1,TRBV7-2,TGTGCCAGCAGCTCAGACAGGGGCTCTGGGGCCAACGTCCTGACTTTC,CASSSDRGSGANVLTF
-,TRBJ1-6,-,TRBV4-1,TGCGCCAGCAGCCACCGACAAGTCGAGGACGTACCCTATAATTCACCCCTCCACTTT,CASSHRQVEDVPYNSPLHF
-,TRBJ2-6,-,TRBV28,TGTGCCAGCAGTTTACACAACTCTGGGGCCAACGTCCTGACTTTC,CASSLHNSGANVLTF
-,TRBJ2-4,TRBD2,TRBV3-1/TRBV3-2,TGTGCCAGCAGCCAAGGTGCCGGGACTAGCGGGCAAGAGCTAGCCAAAAACATTCAGTACTTC,CASSQGAGTSGQELAKNIQYF
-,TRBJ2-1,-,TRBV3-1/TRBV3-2,TGTGCCAGCAGCCCTCAAAACCCCGCGGGGAGGGGGAATGAGCAGTTCTTC,CASSPQNPAGRGNEQFF
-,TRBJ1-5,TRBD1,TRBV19,TGTGCCAGTAGCCCGACAGGGACTAGCAATCAGCCCCAGCATTTT,CASSPTGTSNQPQHF
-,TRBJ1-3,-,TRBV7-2,TGTGCCAGCAGCACACCGACAGCCCCGTCCTCTGGAAACACCATATATTTT,CASSTPTAPSSGNTIYF
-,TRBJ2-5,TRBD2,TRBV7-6,TGTGCCAGCAGCCTCAGCGGGGGGTACCAAGAGACCCAGTACTTC,CASSLSGGYQETQYF
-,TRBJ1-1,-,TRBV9,TGTGCCAGCAACACCGGTATGAACACTGAAGCTTTCTTT,CASNTGMNTEAFF
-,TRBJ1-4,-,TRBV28,TGTGCCAGCAGTACCCCTGGGCCTAATGAAAAACTGTTTTTT,CASSTPGPNEKLFF
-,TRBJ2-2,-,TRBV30,TGTGCCTGGGTCCCCGGGACCGTCGCCGGGGAGCTGTTTTTT,CAWVPGTVAGELFF
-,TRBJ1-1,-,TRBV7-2,TGTGCCAGCAGCTTAGATCGGAACACTGAAGCTTTCTTT,CASSLDRNTEAFF
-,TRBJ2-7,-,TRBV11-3,TGTGCCAGCAGCCTTAGCGGAGTCTCCTACGAGCAGTACTTC,CASSLSGVSYEQYF
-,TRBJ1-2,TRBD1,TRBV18,TGTGCCAGCTCACTTACTAACGACAGGGCTAACTATGGCTACACCTTC,CASSLTNDRANYGYTF
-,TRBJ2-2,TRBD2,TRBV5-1,TGCGCCAGCAGCTTGACTAGCGTGGACACCGGGGAGCTGTTTTTT,CASSLTSVDTGELFF
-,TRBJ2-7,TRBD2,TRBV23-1,TGCGCCACCGGGACTAGCGGGGGGAACGAGCAGTACTTC,CATGTSGGNEQYF
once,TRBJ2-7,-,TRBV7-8,TGTGCCAGCAGCTGGACCGAAGCCTACGAGCAGTACTTC,CASSWTEAYEQYF
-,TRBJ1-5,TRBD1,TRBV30,TGTGCCTGGAGTGTAACCCCGACAGGGGAAAGCAATCAGCCCCAGCATTTT,CAWSVTPTGESNQPQHF
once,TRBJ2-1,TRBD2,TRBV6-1,TGTGCCAGCAGTGAAACTATAGCGGGGTGGGGAAAGCAGTTCTTC,CASSETIAGWGKQFF
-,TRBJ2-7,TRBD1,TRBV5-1,TGCGCCAGCAGCTTAAGACAGGGGTACGAGCAGTACTTC,CASSLRQGYEQYF
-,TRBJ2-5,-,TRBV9,TGTGCCAGCAGCGTATCCCCGGGGTTAGAGACCCAGTACTTC,CASSVSPGLETQYF
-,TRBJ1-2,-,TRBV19,TGTGCCAGTAGTCCCGGGGAGAACCTAATCTATGGCTACACCTTC,CASSPGENLIYGYTF
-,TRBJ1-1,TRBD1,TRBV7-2,TGTGCCAGCAGCTTAGCGACAGGGATGAACACTGAAGCTTTCTTT,CASSLATGMNTEAFF
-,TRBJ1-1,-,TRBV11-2,TGTGCCAGCAGCTATCATGGTTTTGGAGCCAAAACTGAAGCTTTCTTT,CASSYHGFGAKTEAFF
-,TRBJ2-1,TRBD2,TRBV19,TGTGCCAGTAGTCGTCTAGCGGACTACAATGAGCAGTTCTTC,CASSRLADYNEQFF
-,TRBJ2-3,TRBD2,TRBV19,TGTGCCAGTAGTCCCAGTACCCTAGCGGCCTTTACAGATACGCAGTATTTT,CASSPSTLAAFTDTQYF
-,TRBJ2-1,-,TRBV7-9,TGTGCCAGCAGCGTGGCGGGACTGCCCTCAAATGAGCAGTTCTTC,CASSVAGLPSNEQFF
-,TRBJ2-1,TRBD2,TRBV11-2,TGTGCCAGCAGCTTAAGGGCACAGGGACTAGAGTACAATGAGCAGTTCTTC,CASSLRAQGLEYNEQFF
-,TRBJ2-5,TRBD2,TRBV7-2,TGTGCCGTCACCCCCGGGCGGGGGGAACAAGAGACCCAGTACTTC,CAVTPGRGEQETQYF
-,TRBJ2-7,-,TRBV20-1,TGCAGTGCTAAGGGTTACGAGCAGTACTTC,CSAKGYEQYF
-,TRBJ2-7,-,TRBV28,TGTGCCAGTTCTGGGGCTAGCTCCTACGAGCAGTACTTC,CASSGASSYEQYF
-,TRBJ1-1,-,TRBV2,TGTGCCAGACAGGCCGCCCCAATCGTGGGGAACACTGAAGCTTTCTTT,CARQAAPIVGNTEAFF
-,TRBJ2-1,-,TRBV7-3,TGTGCCAGCAGCGTAACAGGGTTGCATGAGCAGTTCTTC,CASSVTGLHEQFF
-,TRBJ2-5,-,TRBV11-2,TGTGCCAGCAGCTTAGCCGGCTTTAATCAAGAGACCCAGTACTTC,CASSLAGFNQETQYF
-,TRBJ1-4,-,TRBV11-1,TGTGCCAGCAGCCCGACCGCAACTAATGAAAAACTGTTTTTT,CASSPTATNEKLFF
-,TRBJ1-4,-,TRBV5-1,TGCGCCAGCAGCGTACAGGGTCAGGGTGAAAAACTGTTTTTT,CASSVQGQGEKLFF